This TCR beta chain is from a study of blood T cell repertoires in COVID-19. Study processing details: Scientists estimated how many nucleated cells there were by amplifying reference gene primers. The data were produced by immunoSEQ multiplex PCR, yet TCRdb's version contains in-frame clones alone and is incomplete. The DNA was the basis for D and trimming; V, J and clone size are from that table. The table shows around 75,000 clones, with under 90% occurring only once. Germline V gene data show CDR1 as SNHLY and CDR2 as FYNNEI. This CDR3 contains 14 residues. V was clipped by 1 base and J by 7 bases; unmatched bases: 2. It was during active infection that Seattle patients were enrolled and then longitudinally followed.

This sequence was found in a middle-aged man with COVID-19, enrolled during active disease. The sequenced sample was peripheral blood. The chain carries TRBV2 and TRBJ2-1, with 9 bases aligning to TRBD2. CDR3 sequence: CASSEGLAVNEQFF. The CDR3 DNA reads TGTGCCAGCAGTGAAGGACTAGCGGTAAATGAGCAGTTCTTC.